This is a list of T cell receptor beta chains from one sample in a study of OX40 agonist ivuxolimab in advanced cancers. Clones were read by immunoSEQ multiplex PCR, and TCRdb kept only the in-frame ones, dropping some. The data contain about 35,000 clones, 80% to 95% of them singletons. This specimen consisted of CD4+ or CD8+ T cells sorted from blood, obtained in a trial of the OX40 agonist ivuxolimab. These receptors all stem from an adult with an advanced solid tumor such as melanoma, head and neck, liver or kidney cancer. Each CDR3 is given with its conserved first and last residue. The D gene is left open where the match is weak. Part of the rows lack a size; the others show once, few, many or a class for expanded clones.

. | . | TRBJ2-7 | TRBV5-4 | TGTGCCGGGGGGGCGTTCGGCTCCTACGAGCAGTACTTC | CAGGAFGSYEQYF
. | . | TRBJ2-7 | TRBV5-1 | TGCGCCAGCAGCCCCGGCTCCTCCTACGAGCAGTACTTC | CASSPGSSYEQYF
few | . | TRBJ2-1 | TRBV4-1 | TGCGCCAGCAGCCAGACAGGTAGCTCCTACAATGAGCAGTTCTTC | CASSQTGSSYNEQFF
. | . | TRBJ2-7 | TRBV29-1 | TGCAGCGTTCGGGACATTAACTACGAGCAGTACTTC | CSVRDINYEQYF
once | . | TRBJ1-1 | TRBV28 | TGTGCCAGCAGTTCTCCCGGGAAAGGGGCGAACACTGAAGCTTTCTTT | CASSSPGKGANTEAFF
. | TRBD2 | TRBJ2-1 | TRBV7-8 | TGTGCCAGCAGCGGCCCCCGGACTAGCGGGAGCGGAAATGAGCAGTTCTTC | CASSGPRTSGSGNEQFF
once | . | TRBJ2-1 | TRBV4-1 | TGCGCCAGCACCCAGCGTCCCGACTCCTACAATGAGCAGTTCTTC | CASTQRPDSYNEQFF
. | . | TRBJ2-1 | TRBV11-3 | TGTGCCAGCAGCCCCCGGGTGGGGGACTCGAAATTCTTC | CASSPRVGDSKFF
once | . | TRBJ1-1 | TRBV10-3 | TGTGCCATCAGTGAGAGGGACCGACTTTTTGAGGCTTTCTTT | CAISERDRLFEAFF
. | . | TRBJ2-7 | TRBV28 | TGTGCCAGCAGTTTACAGCCTGCAAGGGTCGAGCAGTACTTC | CASSLQPARVEQYF
. | TRBD1 | TRBJ2-5 | TRBV13 | TGTGCCAGCAGACATCGTTCCGGGACAGGGGGAGAGACCCAGTACTTC | CASRHRSGTGGETQYF
. | . | TRBJ2-3 | TRBV29-1 | TGCAGCGTTGAGTTCCGCACAGATACGCAGTATTTT | CSVEFRTDTQYF
. | TRBD2 | TRBJ2-3 | TRBV14 | TGTGCCAGCAGCCAAGATTGGCTAGCGGAGGCAGATACGCAGTATTTT | CASSQDWLAEADTQYF
. | . | TRBJ2-3 | TRBV2 | TGTGCCAGCAGGGGGTCTACCACAGATACGCAGTATTTT | CASRGSTTDTQYF
. | . | TRBJ1-1 | TRBV19 | TGTGCCAGTAGTAAAGAGGACCATGAAGCTTTCTTT | CASSKEDHEAFF
. | TRBD2 | TRBJ2-5 | TRBV6-1 | TGTGCCAGCAGTGAAGAGGGTGTGGGACTACAAGAGACCCAGTACTTC | CASSEEGVGLQETQYF
. | . | TRBJ2-7 | TRBV19 | TGTGCCAGTAGTATGAACGGGCAGGATTGGTACTTC | CASSMNGQDWYF
. | . | TRBJ2-7 | TRBV29-1 | TGCAGCGTTATACATCCAGGCACGCACGAGCAGTACTTC | CSVIHPGTHEQYF
. | . | TRBJ2-5 | TRBV10-3 | TGTGCCATCAGCCAGGGGCGGGAGACCCAGTACTTC | CAISQGRETQYF
. | . | TRBJ1-1 | TRBV30 | TGTGCCTGGAGTGTACCCCCCGAAGCTTTCTTT | CAWSVPPEAFF
few | . | TRBJ2-7 | TRBV29-1 | TGCAGCGTTGTTCTGAACTACGAGCAGTACTTC | CSVVLNYEQYF
. | . | TRBJ2-1 | TRBV5-4 | TGTGCCAGCACCCGAGGTATTGGAGAGCAGTTCTTC | CASTRGIGEQFF
. | . | TRBJ1-1 | TRBV7-9 | TGTGCCAGCAGCGGCGCTGAAGCTTTCTTT | CASSGAEAFF
. | TRBD1 | TRBJ1-5 | TRBV4-3 | TGCGCCAGCAGCCAAGATAGGCAGGGGGCAACTCAGCCCCAGCATTTT | CASSQDRQGATQPQHF
. | . | TRBJ2-7 | TRBV19 | TGTGCCAGTAGTATGACTCCGCTTACGTTGGAGCAGTACTTC | CASSMTPLTLEQYF
once | . | TRBJ1-3 | TRBV28 | TGTGCCAGCAGGGGGGGAAACACCATATATTTT | CASRGGNTIYF
. | . | TRBJ1-2 | TRBV27 | TGTGCCAGCAGTTTAGCTGGGGGCTACAATGGCTACACCTTC | CASSLAGGYNGYTF
. | . | TRBJ2-3 | TRBV6-5 | TGTGCCAGCAGTTACTCGATGGAGGCAGATACGCAGTATTTT | CASSYSMEADTQYF
. | TRBD1 | TRBJ1-2 | TRBV15 | TGTGCCACCAGCGGGAGGACAGGGATGGGCCTATCGGGCTACACCTTC | CATSGRTGMGLSGYTF
. | TRBD2 | TRBJ2-2 | TRBV10-2 | TGCGCCAGCAGTGAAGTAGCTAGCGGGAGGGGGGGCACCGGGGAGCTGTTTTTT | CASSEVASGRGGTGELFF
few | . | TRBJ1-6 | TRBV6-4 | TGTGCCAGCAGTGCCAACCCGGCGGGGAATTCACCCCTCCACTTT | CASSANPAGNSPLHF
. | . | TRBJ1-2 | TRBV29-1 | TGCAGCGTTGAGGGGGTCGGCTACACCTTC | CSVEGVGYTF
. | . | TRBJ2-7 | TRBV28 | TGTGCCAGCAGCCAGAGCTCCTACGAGCAGTACTTC | CASSQSSYEQYF
. | . | TRBJ1-2 | TRBV10-2 | TGCGCCAGCAAGCCAGAGGGCGGGTATGGCTACACCTTC | CASKPEGGYGYTF
. | TRBD1 | TRBJ2-7 | TRBV4-3 | TGCGCCAGCAGCCAAGCAGACAGGGCAGCCTACGAGCAGTACTTC | CASSQADRAAYEQYF
. | . | TRBJ2-5 | TRBV5-6 | TGTGCCAGCAGCTTGGGGAATGGAGAGACCCAGTACTTC | CASSLGNGETQYF
. | . | TRBJ2-3 | TRBV27 | TGTGCCAGCGGGCTGAGGGGAGACACAGATACGCAGTATTTT | CASGLRGDTDTQYF
. | TRBD1 | TRBJ2-7 | TRBV5-1 | TGCGCCAGCAGCGAGTGGACAGGGGGCTACGAGCAGTACTTC | CASSEWTGGYEQYF
. | . | TRBJ2-7 | TRBV9 | TGTGCCAGCAGCGTAGGTTGGGTCCTGTCGGGCGAGCAGTACTTC | CASSVGWVLSGEQYF
. | . | TRBJ1-1 | TRBV2 | TGTGCCAGCAGGGCCAGGAACATGAACACTGAAGCTTTCTTT | CASRARNMNTEAFF
. | . | TRBJ2-1 | TRBV5-1 | TGCGCCAGCAGCCCGTTAGCGCAGTACAATGAGCAGTTCTTC | CASSPLAQYNEQFF
. | . | TRBJ2-2 | TRBV27 | TGTGCCACCTTCTGGCCGGGGGGCCGGGGCACCGGGGAGCTGTTTTTT | CATFWPGGRGTGELFF
. | . | TRBJ2-3 | TRBV21-1 | TGTGCCAGCAGCAACCCCGGACAGGGAAAAAGCGGGAGCTCAAACAGAGCAGATACGCAGTATTTT | CASSNPGQGKSGSSNRADTQYF
. | . | TRBJ2-7 | TRBV4-3 | TGCGCCAGCAGCCAAGGGTCCCCCCATTACGAGCAGTACTTC | CASSQGSPHYEQYF
. | TRBD2 | TRBJ2-1 | TRBV9 | TGTGCCAGCAGCGCCGGGACTAGCGGGAGGGCTGAGCAGTTCTTC | CASSAGTSGRAEQFF
. | . | TRBJ2-7 | TRBV10-3 | TGTGCCATCAGTACGACTACACTCTTCTACGAGCAGTACTTC | CAISTTTLFYEQYF
. | . | TRBJ2-7 | TRBV27 | TGTGCCAGCAGTTTATATGGTCAGGGTTACGAGCAGTACTTC | CASSLYGQGYEQYF
few | . | TRBJ2-2 | TRBV2 | TGTGCCATCGTAGGCCAGGGCGGAGGCACCGGGGAGCTGTTTTTT | CAIVGQGGGTGELFF
. | . | TRBJ2-2 | TRBV30 | TGTGCCTGGAGTGTAGCGGATGACGGGGAGCTGTTTTTT | CAWSVADDGELFF